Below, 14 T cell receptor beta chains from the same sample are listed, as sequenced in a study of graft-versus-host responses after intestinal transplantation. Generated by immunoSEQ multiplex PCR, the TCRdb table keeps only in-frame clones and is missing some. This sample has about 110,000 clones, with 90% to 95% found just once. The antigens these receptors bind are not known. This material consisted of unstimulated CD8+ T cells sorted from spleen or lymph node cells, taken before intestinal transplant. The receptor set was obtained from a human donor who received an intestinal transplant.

The CDR3 nucleotides read TGTGCCAGCAGTTCGGACAGGAATCAGCCCCAGCATTTT. Its translation is CASSSDRNQPQHF. The V call is TRBV6-5, the J call TRBJ1-5; 7 nucleotides align to TRBD1. The germline V gene has CDR1 MNHEY and CDR2 SVGAGI. Losses at the gene ends were 4 bases for V and 4 bases for J; bases not matched to a gene: 1. The CDR3 loop spans 13 amino acids.

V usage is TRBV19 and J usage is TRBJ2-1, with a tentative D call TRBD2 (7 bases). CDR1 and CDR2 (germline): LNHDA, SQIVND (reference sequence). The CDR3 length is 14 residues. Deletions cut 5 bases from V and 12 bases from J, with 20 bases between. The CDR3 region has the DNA TGTGCCAGTAGTGACGTAGGGGGGGGATTTGTGCAGTTCTTC. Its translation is CASSDVGGGFVQFF.

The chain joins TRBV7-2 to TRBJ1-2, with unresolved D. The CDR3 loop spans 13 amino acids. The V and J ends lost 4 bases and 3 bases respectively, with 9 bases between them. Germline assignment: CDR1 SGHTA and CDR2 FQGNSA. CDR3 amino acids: CASSWAMDYGYTF. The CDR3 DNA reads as TGTGCCAGCAGCTGGGCGATGGACTATGGCTACACCTTC. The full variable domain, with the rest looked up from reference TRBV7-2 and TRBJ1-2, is GAGVSQSPSNKVTEKGKDVELRCDPISGHTALYWYRQSLGQGLEFLIYFQGNSAPDKSGLPSDRFSAERTGGSVSTLTIQRTQQEDSAVYLCASSWAMDYGYTFGSGTRLTVV.

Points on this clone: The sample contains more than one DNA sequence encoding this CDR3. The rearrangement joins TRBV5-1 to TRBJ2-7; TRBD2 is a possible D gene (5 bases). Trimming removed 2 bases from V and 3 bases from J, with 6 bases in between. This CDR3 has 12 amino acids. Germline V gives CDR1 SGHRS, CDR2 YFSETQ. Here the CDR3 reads CASSFTSYEQYF. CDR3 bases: TGCGCCAGCAGCTTTACTAGCTACGAGCAGTACTTC. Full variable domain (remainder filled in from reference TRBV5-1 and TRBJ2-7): KAGVTQTPRYLIKTRGQQVTLSCSPISGHRSVSWYQQTPGQGLQFLFEYFSETQRNKGNFPGRFSGRQFSNSRSEMNVSTLELGDSALYLCASSFTSYEQYFGPGTRLTVT.

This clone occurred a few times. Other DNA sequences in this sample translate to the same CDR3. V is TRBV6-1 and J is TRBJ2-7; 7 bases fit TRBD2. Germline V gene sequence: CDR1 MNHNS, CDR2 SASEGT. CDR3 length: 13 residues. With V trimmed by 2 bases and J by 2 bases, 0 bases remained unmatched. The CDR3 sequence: CASSETSAYEQYF. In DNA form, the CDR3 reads TGTGCCAGCAGTGAAACTAGCGCCTACGAGCAGTACTTC.

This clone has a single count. CDR3 protein: CASSFTYGTEAFF. DNA of the CDR3: TGTGCCAGCAGTTTCACCTATGGCACTGAAGCTTTCTTT. The chain is built from TRBV27 and TRBJ1-1; D is undetermined. Germline CDR1 MNHEY, CDR2 SMNVEV (reference sequence). Between the trimmed V and J ends, which lost 3 bases and 4 bases, there was a span of 9 bases. This CDR3 has 13 residues.

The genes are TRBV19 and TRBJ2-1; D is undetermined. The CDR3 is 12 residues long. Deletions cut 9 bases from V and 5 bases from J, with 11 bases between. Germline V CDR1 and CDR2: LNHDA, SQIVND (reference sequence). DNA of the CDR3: TGTGCCAGCTCCAGGCAGAACAATGAGCAGTTCTTC. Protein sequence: CASSRQNNEQFF.

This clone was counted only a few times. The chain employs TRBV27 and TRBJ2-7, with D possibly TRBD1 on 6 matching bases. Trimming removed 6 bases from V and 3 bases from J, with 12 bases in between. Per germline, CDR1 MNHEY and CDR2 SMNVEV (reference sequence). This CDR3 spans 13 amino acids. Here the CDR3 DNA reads TGTGCCAGCAGAGAACAGGGTTTCTACGAGCAGTACTTC. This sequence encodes CASREQGFYEQYF.

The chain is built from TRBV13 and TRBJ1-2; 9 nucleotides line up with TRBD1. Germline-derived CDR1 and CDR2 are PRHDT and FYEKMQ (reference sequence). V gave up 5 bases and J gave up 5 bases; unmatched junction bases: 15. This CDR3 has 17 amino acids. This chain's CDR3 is CASSPTPGQGLPYGYTF. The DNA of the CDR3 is TGTGCCAGCAGCCCAACCCCGGGACAGGGACTTCCTTATGGCTACACCTTC.

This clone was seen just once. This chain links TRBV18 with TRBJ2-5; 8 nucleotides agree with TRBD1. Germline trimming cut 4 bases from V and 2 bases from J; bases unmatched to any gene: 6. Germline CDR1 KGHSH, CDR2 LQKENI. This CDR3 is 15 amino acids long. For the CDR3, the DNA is TGTGCCAGCTCACTAGGACAGGGCCTTCAAGAGACCCAGTACTTC. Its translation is CASSLGQGLQETQYF.

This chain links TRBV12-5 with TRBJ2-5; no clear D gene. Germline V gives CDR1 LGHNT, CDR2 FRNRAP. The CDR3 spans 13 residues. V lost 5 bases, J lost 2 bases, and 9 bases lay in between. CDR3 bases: TGTGCTAGTGGTCGGGCCCGACAAGAGACCCAGTACTTC. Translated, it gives CASGRARQETQYF. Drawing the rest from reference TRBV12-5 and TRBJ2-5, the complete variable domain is DARVTQTPRHKVTEMGQEVTMRCQPILGHNTVFWYRQTMMQGLELLAYFRNRAPLDDSGMPKDRFSAEMPDATLATLKIQPSEPRDSAVYFCASGRARQETQYFGPGTRLLVL.

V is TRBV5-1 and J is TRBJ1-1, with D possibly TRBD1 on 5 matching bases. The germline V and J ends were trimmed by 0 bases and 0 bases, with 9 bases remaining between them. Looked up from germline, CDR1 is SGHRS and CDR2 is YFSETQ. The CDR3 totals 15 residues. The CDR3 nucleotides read TGCGCCAGCAGCTTGGGGACACAGCTGAACACTGAAGCTTTCTTT. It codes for CASSLGTQLNTEAFF.

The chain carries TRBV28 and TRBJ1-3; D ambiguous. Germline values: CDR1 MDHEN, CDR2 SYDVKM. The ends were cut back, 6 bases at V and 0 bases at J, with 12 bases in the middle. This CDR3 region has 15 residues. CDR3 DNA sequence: TGTGCCAGCAGCCCAGAGGTTAGCTCTGGAAACACCATATATTTT. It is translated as CASSPEVSSGNTIYF.

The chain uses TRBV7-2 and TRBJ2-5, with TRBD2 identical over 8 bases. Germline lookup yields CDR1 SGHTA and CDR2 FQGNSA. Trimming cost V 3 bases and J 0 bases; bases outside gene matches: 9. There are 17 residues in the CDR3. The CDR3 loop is CASSFLLAAGNQETQYF. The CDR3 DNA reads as TGTGCCAGCAGCTTTTTACTAGCGGCAGGCAACCAAGAGACCCAGTACTTC.